What follows are 24 T cell receptor beta chains derived from one specimen sequenced in a study of Graves' ophthalmopathy and Graves' hyperthyroidism. The sequenced template was RNA, covering the TCR beta CDR3 region. First-round RT-PCR employed HTBI primers, with a second-round multiplex PCR after it. Each CDR3 protein is one row after TCRdb ran MiXCR on the multiplex PCR reads. The sample lists about 740,000 distinct CDR3 sequences; roughly 40% were seen once. Sequencing used peripheral blood. Receptors originate from an adult man with Graves' ophthalmopathy.

Remarks on this clonotype: Just one base apart from a much larger clone, this may be a read error. V and J are TRBV7-2 and TRBJ2-7; D call uncertain. This CDR3 is built from 14 residues. CDR1 and CDR2 from the germline V gene are SGHTA and FQGNSA. The CDR3 here is CVSSTRSGPYEQYF. Here the CDR3 DNA reads TGTGTCAGCAGCACCCGATCTGGCCCCTACGAGCAGTACTTC.

On this clonotype itself: This sequence may be a read error, since a much larger clone differs from it by one base. The V gene is TRBV29-1, the J gene TRBJ2-7, with D hard to call. The CDR3 runs 15 residues. Per the germline V gene, CDR1 is SQVTM and CDR2 is ANQGSEA. With 0 bases removed from V and 0 bases from J, the gap between germline ends came to 12 bases. The CDR3 region has the DNA TGCAGCGTTGAAGATCTACGGATGAGCTCCTACGAGCAGTACTTC. This encodes CSVEDLRMSSYEQYF.

For this clonotype: A much larger clonotype is one base distant, so this may be a read error. This chain uses TRBV7-9 with TRBJ1-2; D unclear. This CDR3 is 15 amino acids long. Germline values: CDR1 SEHNR, CDR2 FQNEAQ (reference sequence). DNA for the CDR3: TGTGCCGGCAGCCCAGCTGGAGGAAAAGACTATGGCTACACCTTC. Translated, it gives CAGSPAGGKDYGYTF.

In this sample, this clonotype turned up a few times. The rearrangement uses TRBV7-9 and TRBJ2-5; D not resolved. The CDR3 is 14 residues long. Germline V gene lookup returns CDR1 SEHNR and CDR2 FQNEAQ (reference sequence). V lost 4 bases to trimming and J lost 5 bases, with 14 bases between them. In DNA, the CDR3 is TGTGCCAGCAGCTCCGGCAGGCGGTTGGAGACCCAGTACTTC. As protein: CASSSGRRLETQYF. The variable domain in full, with the rest retrieved from reference TRBV7-9 and TRBJ2-5, is DTGVSQNPRHKITKRGQNVTFRCDPISEHNRLYWYRQTLGQGPEFLTYFQNEAQLEKSRLLSDRFSAERPKGSFSTLEIQRTEQGDSAMYLCASSSGRRLETQYFGPGTRLLVL.

J is TRBJ2-5 and V is TRBV15, with 8 bases fitting TRBD1. CDR3 length equals 16 residues. The V and J ends lost 0 bases and 0 bases, in that order; junction bases with no gene match: 3. Germline CDR1 reads LNHNV; CDR2 reads YYDKDF (reference sequence). CDR3 in DNA: TGTGCCACCAGCAGAGACAGGGGGCGGTACCAAGAGACCCAGTACTTC. This encodes CATSRDRGRYQETQYF. Based on the CDR3 plus reference TRBV15 and TRBJ2-5, the full variable domain is DAMVIQNPRYQVTQFGKPVTLSCSQTLNHNVMYWYQQKSSQAPKLLFHYYDKDFNNEADTPDNFQSRRPNTSFCFLDIRSPGLGDTAMYLCATSRDRGRYQETQYFGPGTRLLVL.

The V and J genes are TRBV20-1 and TRBJ2-7, with D possibly TRBD1 on 6 matching bases. Trimming removed 1 base from V and 0 bases from J, with 16 bases in between. From germline, CDR1 is DFQATT and CDR2 SNEGSKA (reference sequence). This CDR3 is built from 16 residues. The CDR3 is CSARASRGSGSYEQYF. CDR3 coding DNA: TGCAGTGCTAGAGCTTCCAGGGGAAGCGGCTCCTACGAGCAGTACTTC.

The chain carries TRBV9 and TRBJ2-3; 8 nucleotides line up with TRBD1. This CDR3 has 16 amino acids. The trim removed 3 bases at V and 4 bases at J, leaving 10 bases unmatched. Germline V gene sequence: CDR1 SGDLS, CDR2 YYNGEE. Here the CDR3 reads CASSAKRQGLPDTQYF. CDR3 sequence (DNA): TGTGCCAGCAGCGCTAAAAGACAGGGGCTCCCAGATACGCAGTATTTT.

Ten or more counts support this clonotype. The chain employs TRBV29-1 and TRBJ2-2; D could derive from TRBD1 or TRBD2 (5 bases each). CDR3 length: 14 amino acids. Trimming pared 6 bases from V and 2 bases from J, leaving 13 bases between. Germline CDR1 and CDR2: SQVTM and ANQGSEA. In DNA form, the CDR3 reads TGCAGCGTACCCGGGACGGTCAACACCGGGGAGCTGTTTTTT. Translating it yields CSVPGTVNTGELFF.

This clonotype was observed many times. The V call is TRBV29-1, the J call TRBJ1-1, with a possible D match to TRBD1 (5 bases). The CDR3 covers 13 residues. The ends were cut back, 5 bases at V and 11 bases at J, with 21 bases in the middle. Germline loops: CDR1 SQVTM, CDR2 ANQGSEA. The DNA of the CDR3 is TGCAGCGTTTATGGGACGGGAGAACGAGGGGCTTTCTTT. This codes for CSVYGTGERGAFF. Looking up the rest from reference TRBV29-1 and TRBJ1-1 gives the full variable domain: SAVISQKPSRDICQRGTSLTIQCQVDSQVTMMFWYRQQPGQSLTLIATANQGSEATYESGFVIDKFPISRPNLTFSTLTVSNMSPEDSSIYLCSVYGTGERGAFFGQGTRLTVV.

The J gene is TRBJ2-5, the V gene TRBV6-1; 7 bases map to TRBD2. Germline V gene data show CDR1 as MNHNS and CDR2 as SASEGT. There are 15 residues in the CDR3. Trimming removed 8 bases from V and 5 bases from J; junction bases left unmatched: 14. This CDR3 is CASADDSYGRETQYF. The DNA of the CDR3 is TGTGCCAGCGCCGATGACTCATACGGGAGGGAGACCCAGTACTTC.

The chain has TRBV29-1 and TRBJ2-7, with 10 bases fitting TRBD1. The CDR3 is 14 residues long. V trimming: 7 bases; J trimming: 1 base; junction bases outside the gene matches: 7. Per germline, CDR1 SQVTM and CDR2 ANQGSEA. The CDR3 here is CSADRGRDSYEQYF. CDR3 bases: TGCAGCGCTGACAGGGGGCGAGATTCCTACGAGCAGTACTTC.

Concerning this clonotype itself: An end of the junction differs from the germline gene, which may be a read error. The CDR3: CASSGGGKGSGNTVYF. Written as DNA, the CDR3 is TGTGCCAGCAGTGGAGGTGGCAAAGGCTCTGGAAACACCGTATATTTT. The rearrangement joins TRBV25-1 to TRBJ1-3; unclear D gene. The CDR3 contains 16 residues. In germline, CDR1 is MGHDK, CDR2 SYGVNS.

The rearrangement joins TRBV9 to TRBJ2-7; 9 bases match TRBD1. CDR3 length: 16 residues. Germline assignment: CDR1 SGDLS and CDR2 YYNGEE. V trimming: 2 bases; J trimming: 0 bases; junction bases outside the gene matches: 6. CDR3 in DNA: TGTGCCAGCAGCGTCTCCGGGACAGGGAGCTCCTACGAGCAGTACTTC. Translating gives CASSVSGTGSSYEQYF.

The V call is TRBV9, the J call TRBJ2-7; no firm D call. V lost 3 bases and J lost 0, with 13 bases in between. In germline, CDR1 is SGDLS, CDR2 YYNGEE. The CDR3 extends over 15 amino acids. In DNA form, the CDR3 reads TGTGCCAGCAGCGACCTTCGGGCCGGCTCCTACGAGCAGTACTTC. It yields the protein CASSDLRAGSYEQYF.

The genes are TRBV2 and TRBJ1-4; TRBD1 is a possible D gene (6 bases). The ends were cut back, 2 bases at V and 7 bases at J, with 11 bases in the middle. The CDR3 loop spans 14 amino acids. CDR1 is SNHLY, CDR2 FYNNEI, per germline. CDR3 loop: CASSEQGLSEKLFF. The CDR3 DNA reads as TGTGCCAGCAGTGAACAGGGGCTATCTGAAAAACTGTTTTTT.

This clonotype was seen more than once but under ten times. V and J are TRBV20-1 and TRBJ1-2; D is ambiguous. V was clipped by 3 bases and J by 4 bases, with 15 bases between them. The length of the CDR3 is 14 residues. Germline loops: CDR1 DFQATT, CDR2 SNEGSKA (reference sequence). The CDR3 is CSASLAGEGYGYTF. The CDR3 bases are TGCAGTGCTAGTCTGGCCGGGGAGGGCTATGGCTACACCTTC.

This clonotype was observed a few times. The rearrangement joins TRBV12-3 or TRBV12-4 to TRBJ1-1; 9 bases map to TRBD1. J lost 6 bases, V lost 4 bases, and 6 bases had no gene match. The CDR3 extends over 14 amino acids. CDR3 nucleotide sequence: TGTGCCAGCAGTTCCGGGACAGGGCTCGCTGAAGCTTTCTTT. Residues: CASSSGTGLAEAFF.

The genes are TRBV10-2 and TRBJ2-5; perhaps TRBD2 as D (7 bases). The V end was cut by 3 bases, the J end by 8 bases, with 10 bases between. This CDR3 comprises 12 residues. Germline CDR1 reads WSHSY; CDR2 reads SAAADI. The CDR3 nucleotides are TGCGCCAGCAGTGACGGCGGGGGCACCCAGTACTTC. It encodes CASSDGGGTQYF.

Worth noting for this clonotype: A much larger clone differs from this one at a single base, so this may be a read error. The chain carries TRBV10-2 and TRBJ2-5; 10 positions match TRBD2. This CDR3 has 14 residues. Germline lookup yields CDR1 WSHSY and CDR2 SAAADI. The DNA for the CDR3 is TGCGCCACCTCAACTAGCGGGATTCCAGAGGCCCAGTACTTC. This translates into CATSTSGIPEAQYF.

The V call is TRBV29-1, the J call TRBJ1-1, with 8 bases fitting TRBD1. Germline V lookup: CDR1 SQVTM, CDR2 ANQGSEA. The CDR3 is 11 amino acids. Germline trimming cut 3 bases from V and 12 bases from J; bases unmatched to any gene: 6. The CDR3 DNA sequence: TGCAGCGTTGATACCGGGACAGGAACTTTCTTT. Translated: CSVDTGTGTFF.

This chain joins TRBV2 and TRBJ2-7, with D hard to call. CDR1 SNHLY and CDR2 FYNNEI come from the germline V gene. CDR3 size: 13 residues. The CDR3 sequence is CTTSVDTYYEQYF. CDR3 bases: TGTACCACCAGTGTTGACACCTACTACGAGCAGTACTTC.

This clonotype appeared many times. The V call is TRBV2, the J call TRBJ2-2, with D unclear. V was clipped by 6 bases and J by 4 bases, with 12 bases between them. The CDR3 length is 14 residues. Germline CDR1 is SNHLY and CDR2 is FYNNEI. This CDR3 reads CASSERRSTGELFF. CDR3 bases: TGTGCCAGCAGCGAAAGGCGCAGCACCGGGGAGCTGTTTTTT.

The chain is built from TRBV5-6 and TRBJ1-1; 8 bases match TRBD1. Per germline, CDR1 SGHDT and CDR2 YYEEEE. This CDR3 contains 13 residues. Losses at the gene ends were 7 bases for V and 6 bases for J; bases not matched to a gene: 8. The CDR3 here is CASGNRGGAEAFF. CDR3 nucleotide sequence: TGTGCCAGCGGAAACAGGGGGGGGGCTGAAGCTTTCTTT.

The J gene is TRBJ2-7, the V gene TRBV20-1; 7 bases line up with TRBD2. The CDR3 sequence is 14 residues long. The V segment lost 2 bases and the J segment 3 bases; nucleotides outside the gene matches: 7. Looked up from germline, CDR1 is DFQATT and CDR2 is SNEGSKA (reference sequence). This chain's CDR3 is CSARNVAGHYEQYF. The CDR3 DNA sequence: TGCAGTGCTAGAAATGTAGCGGGCCACTACGAGCAGTACTTC.